These 26 T cell receptor beta chains originate from one sample sequenced in a study of cytomegalovirus exposure and HLA in healthy donors. It was with 60 Vbeta and 13 Jbeta primers that the PCR ran. The data were produced by immunoSEQ multiplex PCR, yet TCRdb's version contains in-frame clones alone and is incomplete. The repertoire holds about 190,000 clones, roughly four fifths seen once, with about 3% in the top ten. Source material: PBMCs. Receptor source: a woman in her 30s in good health and CMV-seropositive.

The chain employs TRBV11-2 and TRBJ2-7; D may be TRBD2 (5 bases). From germline, CDR1 is SGHAT and CDR2 FQNNGV. The CDR3 is made up of 15 amino acids. V lost 0 bases, J lost 0 bases, and 9 bases lay in between. This CDR3 reads CASSLEGVPSYEQYF. The CDR3 DNA reads TGTGCCAGCAGCTTAGAGGGAGTTCCCTCCTACGAGCAGTACTTC. Full variable domain (outside the CDR3, taken from reference TRBV11-2 and TRBJ2-7): EAGVAQSPRYKIIEKRQSVAFWCNPISGHATLYWYQQILGQGPKLLIQFQNNGVVDDSQLPKDRFSAERLKGVDSTLKIQPAKLEDSAVYLCASSLEGVPSYEQYFGPGTRLTVT.

The chain joins TRBV7-9 to TRBJ2-3, with 11 nucleotides matching TRBD2. The V gene's germline CDR1 is SEHNR and CDR2 FQNEAQ (reference sequence). This CDR3 contains 16 residues. V dropped 4 bases and J dropped 0; count of bases not matched to a gene: 3. The CDR3 DNA reads as TGTGCCAGCAGCTCTTGGACTAGCGGGAGCACAGATACGCAGTATTTT. Protein product: CASSSWTSGSTDTQYF.

This chain connects TRBV19 to TRBJ1-5, with TRBD1 matching over 7 bases. V dropped 6 bases and J dropped 0; count of bases not matched to a gene: 5. The CDR3 totals 15 residues. CDR1 and CDR2 (germline): LNHDA, SQIVND (reference sequence). CDR3 DNA: TGTGCCAGTAGCCGGCGGGACAGTAGCAATCAGCCCCAGCATTTT. As protein: CASSRRDSSNQPQHF.

This chain uses TRBV6-5 with TRBJ1-5, with D hard to call. Trimming removed 11 bases from V and 3 bases from J, with 20 bases in between. CDR1 and CDR2 from the germline V gene are MNHEY and SVGAGI. CDR3 size: 15 residues. CDR3 loop: CAARGGNGLNQPQHF. CDR3 coding DNA: TGTGCCGCCCGGGGAGGGAACGGGCTCAATCAGCCCCAGCATTTT.

The chain uses TRBV19 and TRBJ1-5; a weak D match, TRBD1 (5 bases). CDR1 and CDR2 (germline): LNHDA, SQIVND (reference sequence). CDR3 length: 16 residues. Trimming removed 5 bases from V and 2 bases from J, with 16 bases in between. CDR3 nucleotides: TGTGCCAGTAGTTCCTACCTCCGGGGGGGCAATCAGCCCCAGCATTTT. Its protein product is CASSSYLRGGNQPQHF.

This rearrangement joins TRBV2 to TRBJ2-7, with 9 nucleotides matching TRBD1. V shed 7 bases, J shed 2 bases, and the junction held 3 bases outside the gene matches. The CDR3 totals 13 residues. From germline, CDR1 is SNHLY and CDR2 FYNNEI. This chain's CDR3 is CASTRQGAYEQYF. In nucleotides, the CDR3 is TGTGCCAGCACCCGACAGGGGGCCTACGAGCAGTACTTC.

This clone has a handful of counts. The rearrangement joins TRBV6-6 to TRBJ1-1; weak D call: TRBD1 (6 bases). The germline V and J ends were trimmed by 6 bases and 3 bases, with 11 bases remaining between them. Per the germline V gene, CDR1 is MNHNY and CDR2 is SVGAGI (reference sequence). The CDR3 has 13 amino acids. CDR3 sequence: CASSPAGDTEAFF. The CDR3 bases are TGTGCCAGCAGCCCTGCAGGGGACACTGAAGCTTTCTTT.

The rearrangement joins TRBV21-1 to TRBJ2-1; the DNA was not used to check the table's D call, TRBD1. TRBV21-1 is annotated as a pseudogene. The CDR3 spans 15 residues. Here the CDR3 reads CASSKRTGGGDEQFF. The CDR3 DNA sequence: TGTGCCAGCAGCAAAAGGACAGGGGGCGGCGATGAGCAGTTCTTC.

The chain has TRBV19 and TRBJ2-1; D is perhaps TRBD1 (6 bases). V gave up 1 base and J gave up 9 bases, with 7 bases separating them. The CDR3 totals 12 residues. The germline V gene has CDR1 LNHDA and CDR2 SQIVND (reference sequence). CDR3 nucleotide sequence: TGTGCCAGTAGTATAGGAGGGGGTGAGCAGTTCTTC. Translating gives CASSIGGGEQFF.

Regarding this clone: Its ends do not fully match the called genes, so a read error is possible. This chain connects TRBV7-9 to TRBJ2-7; the D gene is possibly TRBD1 (6 bases). The germline V gene encodes CDR1 SEHNR and CDR2 FQNEAQ (reference sequence). The CDR3 loop spans 16 amino acids. The CDR3 sequence is CSSTHNRDTGSYEQYF. DNA of the CDR3: TGTTCCAGCACGCACAACCGGGACACCGGCTCCTACGAGCAGTACTTC.

This clone was seen once. The chain employs TRBV6-5 and TRBJ2-7, with D possibly TRBD1 on 5 matching bases. The germline V gene has CDR1 MNHEY and CDR2 SVGAGI. This CDR3 contains 14 residues. V was shortened by 6 bases and J by 2 bases, with 14 bases between the two germline ends. CDR3 nucleotide sequence: TGTGCCAGCAGAGGACACCCACCTCCCTACGAGCAGTACTTC. Translating it yields CASRGHPPPYEQYF.

This clone was seen a few times. This chain connects TRBV5-1 to TRBJ2-1; 7 positions agree with TRBD2. CDR3 size: 13 residues. J gave up 8 bases and V 2 bases, and 4 bases lay outside the gene matches. Germline V gene sequence: CDR1 SGHRS, CDR2 YFSETQ. The CDR3: CASSFGGYDEQFF. The CDR3 DNA sequence: TGCGCCAGCAGCTTCGGGGGGTACGATGAGCAGTTCTTC. Combining the CDR3 with reference TRBV5-1 and TRBJ2-1 gives the whole variable domain KAGVTQTPRYLIKTRGQQVTLSCSPISGHRSVSWYQQTPGQGLQFLFEYFSETQRNKGNFPGRFSGRQFSNSRSEMNVSTLELGDSALYLCASSFGGYDEQFFGPGTRLTVL.

The sample holds a few counts of this clone. The chain recombines TRBV6-6 with TRBJ1-2, with 7 nucleotides matching TRBD1. The trim removed 8 bases at V and 6 bases at J, leaving 9 bases unmatched. This CDR3 has 13 residues. Looked up from germline, CDR1 is MNHNY and CDR2 is SVGAGI (reference sequence). CDR3: CASLTRQGHGYTF. The CDR3 DNA sequence: TGTGCCAGCCTGACAAGACAGGGCCATGGCTACACCTTC.

The chain combines TRBV5-1 with TRBJ2-4; tentatively, D is TRBD2 (5 bases). The CDR3 is 13 residues long. From germline, CDR1 is SGHRS and CDR2 YFSETQ. V was clipped by 0 bases and J by 7 bases, with 8 bases between them. DNA for the CDR3: TGCGCCAGCAGCTTGGCTAGCCCCAACATTCAGTACTTC. Its translation: CASSLASPNIQYF.

J is TRBJ2-3 and V is TRBV10-2; 9 bases line up with TRBD2. The CDR3 runs 15 residues. V was pared by 10 bases and J by 0 bases, with 8 bases of the junction left unmatched. CDR1 and CDR2 (germline): WSHSY, SAAADI. CDR3 sequence (DNA): TGCGCCACCGACTTGACTAGCGGTAGCACAGATACGCAGTATTTT. Its translation is CATDLTSGSTDTQYF.

The rearrangement joins TRBV6-5 to TRBJ2-2, with D possibly matching TRBD1 (6 bases). The germline V and J ends were trimmed by 0 bases and 1 base, with 9 bases remaining between them. Per the germline V gene, CDR1 is MNHEY and CDR2 is SVGAGI. The CDR3 is 16 amino acids. CDR3 amino acids: CASSYSRGLNTGELFF. The CDR3 nucleotides read TGTGCCAGCAGTTACTCCAGGGGTTTGAACACCGGGGAGCTGTTTTTT.

This clone was seen a few times. The gene calls are TRBV6-1 and TRBJ2-3, with TRBD1 as a possible D gene (6 bases). Germline loops: CDR1 MNHNS, CDR2 SASEGT. This CDR3 spans 15 amino acids. Trimming took off 3 bases at V and 4 bases at J, with 14 bases between the two ends. The CDR3 sequence is CASSDLQGKADTQYF. CDR3 bases: TGTGCCAGCAGTGACCTACAGGGAAAGGCAGATACGCAGTATTTT.

There are a few counts of this clone. This chain links TRBV29-1 with TRBJ1-2; 7 positions match TRBD1. The V gene end was trimmed by 8 bases and the J gene end by 3 bases; junction bases not matched to a gene: 3. This CDR3 contains 11 residues. Germline CDR1 SQVTM, CDR2 ANQGSEA. The CDR3 DNA reads as TGCAGCACCGGACAGGACTATGGCTACACCTTC. This gives the protein CSTGQDYGYTF.

V and J are TRBV5-1 and TRBJ2-1, with D tentatively TRBD1 (5 bases). V was pared by 0 bases and J by 8 bases, with 15 bases between. Germline V gene sequence: CDR1 SGHRS, CDR2 YFSETQ. The CDR3 contains 15 residues. The CDR3 protein is CASSLVGQGSDEQFF. The DNA for the CDR3 is TGCGCCAGCAGCTTGGTAGGGCAGGGAAGCGATGAGCAGTTCTTC.

This clone was observed a single time. This chain uses TRBV27 with TRBJ2-1; D is ambiguous. Trimming removed 4 bases at V and 3 bases at J, with 4 bases between. CDR3 length equals 12 residues. CDR1 and CDR2 from the germline V gene are MNHEY and SMNVEV (reference sequence). The CDR3 protein is CASSSGYNEQFF. DNA for the CDR3: TGTGCCAGCAGTTCCGGCTACAATGAGCAGTTCTTC.

This chain uses TRBV6-1 with TRBJ1-5, with TRBD1 as a possible D gene (5 bases). Germline loops: CDR1 MNHNS, CDR2 SASEGT. CDR3 size: 16 residues. Trimming removed 2 bases at V and 5 bases at J, with 16 bases between. The CDR3: CASSEYGGFLYQPQHF. CDR3 coding DNA: TGTGCCAGCAGTGAATATGGGGGGTTCCTTTATCAGCCCCAGCATTTT.

V gene TRBV19 combines with J gene TRBJ1-5, with D hard to call. The CDR3 loop spans 12 amino acids. Germline V CDR1 and CDR2: LNHDA, SQIVND (reference sequence). The V gene lost 2 bases and the J gene lost 4 bases, with 3 bases spanning the gap. CDR3 loop: CASSIINQPQHF. DNA of the CDR3: TGTGCCAGTAGTATAATAAATCAGCCCCAGCATTTT.

The rearrangement links TRBV28 to TRBJ2-7; D is undetermined. The V end was cut by 6 bases, the J end by 4 bases, with 10 bases between. Germline V gene data show CDR1 as MDHEN and CDR2 as SYDVKM. The CDR3 consists of 12 residues. CDR3 region: CASSPPGYEQYF. DNA of the CDR3: TGTGCCAGCAGCCCGCCCGGGTACGAGCAGTACTTC. The complete variable domain, with remaining parts taken from reference TRBV28 and TRBJ2-7, reads DVKVTQSSRYLVKRTGEKVFLECVQDMDHENMFWYRQDPGLGLRLIYFSYDVKMKEKGDIPEGYSVSREKKERFSLILESASTNQTSMYLCASSPPGYEQYFGPGTRLTVT.

The V gene is TRBV7-8, the J gene TRBJ2-5; 7 bases fit TRBD2. The CDR3 totals 13 residues. V lost 3 bases, J lost 6 bases, and 4 bases stayed unmatched. The germline V gene has CDR1 SGHVS and CDR2 FQNEAQ. CDR3 region: CASSLGGMKTQYF. The CDR3 nucleotides read TGTGCCAGCAGCTTGGGGGGGATGAAGACCCAGTACTTC. The variable domain in full, completed from reference TRBV7-8 and TRBJ2-5, reads GAGVSQSPRYKVAKRGQDVALRCDPISGHVSLFWYQQALGQGPEFLTYFQNEAQLDKSGLPSDRFFAERPEGSVSTLKIQRTQQEDSAVYLCASSLGGMKTQYFGPGTRLLVL.

The genes are TRBV5-1 and TRBJ1-2, with 8 bases aligning to TRBD1. Germline assignment: CDR1 SGHRS and CDR2 YFSETQ. This CDR3 is 14 amino acids long. V lost 4 bases and J lost 8; bases outside the gene matches: 10. For the CDR3, the DNA is TGCGCCAGCAGCACCGCCGGGACAGGAGGCGGCTACACCTTC. Encoded protein: CASSTAGTGGGYTF.

The rearrangement links TRBV19 to TRBJ2-3; 8 bases align to TRBD2. The CDR3 contains 15 residues. Germline CDR1 is LNHDA and CDR2 is SQIVND (reference sequence). Unmatched junction bases numbered 4, after V lost 1 base and J lost 4 bases. CDR3 amino acids: CASSIGAGDPDTQYF. The CDR3 nucleotides are TGTGCCAGTAGTATAGGAGCGGGAGATCCAGATACGCAGTATTTT.